Described below is a single T cell receptor beta chain sequence and its context. This receptor's antigen is unknown. No qualities accompany the bases; no much larger clone lies one base away. Sequencing was performed on an Illumina HiSeq 2500. Quantitative 5'-RACE with molecular barcodes was the method used to prepare the TCR beta libraries. As for the original processing: A new computational method, built on a probabilistic model of VDJ rearrangement, was used to identify disease-linked TCR variants. TCRdb reran the public reads through fastp at Q25 and MiXCR, keeping productive beta chains. Entries that share a CDR3 protein sequence are merged under the most common genes and DNA. The V and J calls were determined by TCRdb, not by the authors. The sample table holds fewer than 250,000 distinct CDR3 sequences, of which 10% to 13% were seen once. 21% of the sample rests with the top ten. The data stem from a study of CD8 T cells in ankylosing spondylitis (TCRdb year 2017). As for the study more broadly: The study set out to find disease-linked TCR variants by profiling T cell receptor beta repertoires in ankylosing spondylitis patients and healthy donors. The whole study cohort included 90 to 120 healthy donors and over 20 ankylosing spondylitis patients. Samples of peripheral blood were taken, and for ankylosing spondylitis patients, synovial fluid was collected as well.

Overall results and qualifications from the work: Some of the motif variants had been reported before in the synovial fluid and blood of reactive arthritis patients, a finding that suggests common disease-initiation mechanisms. A CD8+ phenotype was shown by the disease-linked clones, which were found at relatively low frequencies in peripheral blood. Blood from ankylosing spondylitis patients appeared to be characterized by a TCR beta motif made up of several highly homologous amino acid variants. Significant enrichment of the disease-linked clones was reported in matched synovial fluid samples from ankylosing spondylitis patients.

The junction shows trimming of 6 bases on V and 1 base on J, and the gene matches do not reach 12 bases of it. Counted from cysteine to phenylalanine, this CDR3 has 17 amino acids. Left in the record is the CDR3 DNA by itself, 51 bases read in frame from the first base. Input material: blood, either unsorted or a sorted T cell fraction (not recorded which). The TCR was taken from a male donor with ankylosing spondylitis or in good health (not recorded which). The chain was built from TRBV12-3 or TRBV12-4 and TRBJ2-4; 7 junctional bases match TRBD1. The CDR3 reads as follows: CASRPTGATPAKNIQYF. The nucleotide sequence reads TGTGCCAGCAGGCCAACAGGGGCCACTCCTGCCAAAAACATTCAGTACTTC.